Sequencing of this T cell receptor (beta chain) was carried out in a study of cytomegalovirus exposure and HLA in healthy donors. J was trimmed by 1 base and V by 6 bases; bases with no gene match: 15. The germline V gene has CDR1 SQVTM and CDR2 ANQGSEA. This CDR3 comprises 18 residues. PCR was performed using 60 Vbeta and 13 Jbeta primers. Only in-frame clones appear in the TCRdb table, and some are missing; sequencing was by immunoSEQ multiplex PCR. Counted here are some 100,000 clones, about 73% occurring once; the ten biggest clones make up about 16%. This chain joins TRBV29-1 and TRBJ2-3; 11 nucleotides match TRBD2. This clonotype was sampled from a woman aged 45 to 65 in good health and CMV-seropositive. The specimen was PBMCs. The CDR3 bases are TGCAGCGTCCTTTACCTAGCGGGAGGTCCCCCACGCACAGATACGCAGTATTTT. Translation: CSVLYLAGGPPRTDTQYF.